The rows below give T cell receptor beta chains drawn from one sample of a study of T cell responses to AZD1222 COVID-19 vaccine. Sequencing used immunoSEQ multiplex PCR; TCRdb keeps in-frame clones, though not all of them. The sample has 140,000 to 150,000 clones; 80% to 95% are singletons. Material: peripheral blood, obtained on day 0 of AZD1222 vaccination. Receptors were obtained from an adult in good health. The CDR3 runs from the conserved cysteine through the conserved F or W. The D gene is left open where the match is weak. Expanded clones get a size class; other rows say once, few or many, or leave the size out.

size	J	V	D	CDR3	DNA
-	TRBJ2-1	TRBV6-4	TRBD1	CASSGVTGVRFF	TGTGCCAGCAGTGGGGTCACAGGGGTCCGGTTCTTC
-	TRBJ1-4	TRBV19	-	CASISGHPNEKLFF	TGTGCCAGTATCTCCGGGCACCCTAATGAAAAACTGTTTTTT
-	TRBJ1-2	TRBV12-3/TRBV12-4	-	CASSRDKYGYTF	TGTGCCAGCAGCCGGGACAAGTATGGCTACACCTTC
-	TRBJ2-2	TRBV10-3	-	CAISESRPGTGELFF	TGTGCCATCAGTGAGTCTCGCCCAGGGACCGGGGAGCTGTTTTTT
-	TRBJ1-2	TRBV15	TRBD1	CATSRDPTGGEYGYTF	TGTGCCACCAGCAGAGATCCCACAGGGGGCGAATATGGCTACACCTTC
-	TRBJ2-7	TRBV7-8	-	CASSLARDATYEQYF	TGTGCCAGCAGCTTAGCGCGGGACGCCACCTACGAGCAGTACTTC
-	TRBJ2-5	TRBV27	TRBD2	CASSFLTSGIETQYF	TGTGCCAGCAGTTTCCTGACTAGCGGAATAGAGACCCAGTACTTC
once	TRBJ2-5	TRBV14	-	CASSQGLSWGAQYF	TGTGCCAGCAGCCAAGGACTTTCCTGGGGGGCCCAGTACTTC
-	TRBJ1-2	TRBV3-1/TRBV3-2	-	CASSQDLIGYTF	TGTGCCAGCAGCCAAGATCTCATTGGCTACACCTTC
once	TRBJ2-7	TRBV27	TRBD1	CASSLDRGQGEQYF	TGTGCCAGCAGCCTCGACAGGGGGCAAGGCGAGCAGTACTTC
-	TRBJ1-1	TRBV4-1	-	CASSQDGGHTEAFF	TGCGCCAGCAGCCAAGACGGGGGGCACACTGAAGCTTTCTTT
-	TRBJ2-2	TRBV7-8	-	CASSLGRGAYTGELFF	TGTGCCAGCAGTTTGGGCCGGGGGGCATACACCGGGGAGCTGTTTTTT
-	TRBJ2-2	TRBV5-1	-	CASRLTGQDGELFF	TGCGCCAGCAGGTTAACAGGGCAAGACGGGGAGCTGTTTTTT
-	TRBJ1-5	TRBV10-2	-	CASPEFGDEAQPQHF	TGCGCCAGCCCTGAGTTTGGGGATGAAGCCCAGCCCCAGCATTTT
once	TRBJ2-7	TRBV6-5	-	CASTDSNEQYF	TGTGCCAGCACTGACTCCAACGAGCAGTACTTC
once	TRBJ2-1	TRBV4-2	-	CASSQVYGGEQFF	TGTGCCAGCAGCCAAGTATACGGGGGTGAGCAGTTCTTC
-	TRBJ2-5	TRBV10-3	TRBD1	CASEDREQETQYF	TGTGCCTCGGAGGACAGGGAGCAAGAGACCCAGTACTTC
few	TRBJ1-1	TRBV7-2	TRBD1	CASSGTAKNTEAFF	TGTGCCAGCAGTGGGACAGCCAAAAACACTGAAGCTTTCTTT
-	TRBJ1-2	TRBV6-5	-	CASKPGLANYGYTF	TGTGCCAGCAAACCGGGCCTGGCTAACTATGGCTACACCTTC
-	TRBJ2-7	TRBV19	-	CASSRSSMRTGFQYEQYF	TGTGCCAGTAGCCGGAGTAGTATGAGAACCGGGTTCCAGTACGAGCAGTACTTC